This entry lists 28 T cell receptor beta chains sequenced from one sample in a study of OX40 agonist ivuxolimab in advanced cancers. TCRdb's table, derived via immunoSEQ multiplex PCR, lists solely in-frame clones and lacks some. The sample carries 65,000 to 70,000 clones, roughly 91% recorded once. The material sequenced was CD4+ or CD8+ T cells sorted from blood, taken in a trial of the OX40 agonist ivuxolimab. All receptors come from an adult with an advanced solid tumor such as melanoma, head and neck, liver or kidney cancer.

V gene TRBV27 combines with J gene TRBJ1-6, with D maybe TRBD1 (5 bases). There are 15 residues in the CDR3. V was clipped by 2 bases and J by 2 bases, with 7 bases between them. CDR1 MNHEY and CDR2 SMNVEV come from the germline V gene (reference sequence). CDR3 region: CASSLGATYNSPLHF. The DNA of the CDR3 is TGTGCCAGCAGTTTAGGGGCCACCTATAATTCACCCCTCCACTTT.

This chain connects TRBV6-5 to TRBJ2-4; a weak D match, TRBD2 (5 bases). The CDR3 length is 15 residues. V gave up 2 bases and J gave up 3 bases, with 11 bases separating them. The V gene's germline CDR1 is MNHEY and CDR2 SVGAGI. In DNA, the CDR3 is TGTGCCAGCAGTTACGCCGGTCGGGGCAAAAACATTCAGTACTTC. Residues: CASSYAGRGKNIQYF.

The chain links TRBV6-6 to TRBJ2-3; the D gene is possibly TRBD2 (6 bases). The V gene lost 7 bases and the J gene lost 6 bases, with 11 bases spanning the gap. Germline loops: CDR1 MNHNY, CDR2 SVGAGI (reference sequence). This CDR3 contains 12 residues. The CDR3 reads CASTHRGDTQYF. The CDR3 DNA reads TGTGCCAGCACCCACCGGGGGGATACGCAGTATTTT.

The chain couples TRBV6-5 to TRBJ1-2; TRBD1 aligns across 7 bases. Losses at the gene ends were 10 bases for V and 7 bases for J; bases not matched to a gene: 9. The V gene's germline CDR1 is MNHEY and CDR2 SVGAGI. This CDR3 has 12 residues. CDR3 bases: TGTGCCACCGTGACACAGGGGACTGGCTACACCTTC. Translated: CATVTQGTGYTF.

The genes are TRBV6-5 and TRBJ1-2; the match to TRBD1 covers 8 bases. Germline V gene sequence: CDR1 MNHEY, CDR2 SVGAGI. The V gene end was trimmed by 6 bases and the J gene end by 0 bases; junction bases not matched to a gene: 6. The CDR3 runs to 15 residues. CDR3 sequence reads: CASSPQGGTNYGYTF. In DNA, the CDR3 is TGTGCCAGCAGCCCACAGGGGGGAACTAACTATGGCTACACCTTC.

This chain links TRBV5-4 with TRBJ2-2; D ambiguous. The CDR3 has 14 residues. V was trimmed by 0 bases and J by 2 bases, leaving 5 bases between them. Looked up from germline, CDR1 is SGHNT and CDR2 is YYREEE (reference sequence). The chain's CDR3 is CASSLGGNTGELFF. Here the CDR3 DNA reads TGTGCCAGCAGCTTGGGCGGAAACACCGGGGAGCTGTTTTTT.

The chain couples TRBV6-5 to TRBJ2-4; 7 bases fit TRBD2. This CDR3 has 15 amino acids. Germline assignment: CDR1 MNHEY and CDR2 SVGAGI. The J segment lost 7 bases and the V segment lost 6 bases, leaving 12 bases of the junction unmatched. CDR3 loop: CASRASGGGSNIQYF. Written as DNA, the CDR3 is TGTGCCAGCAGAGCCTCGGGGGGAGGATCGAACATTCAGTACTTC.

The chain links TRBV7-6 to TRBJ1-1, with 10 bases fitting TRBD1. The germline CDR1 and CDR2 sequences are SGHVS and FNYEAQ. J lost 7 bases, V lost 1 base, and 9 bases had no gene match. This CDR3 is built from 16 residues. The CDR3 is CASSLVGDRGRDEAFF. The DNA of the CDR3 is TGTGCCAGCAGCTTAGTGGGTGACAGGGGGCGCGATGAAGCTTTCTTT.

This chain connects TRBV18 to TRBJ2-3, with a possible D match to TRBD1 (5 bases). V lost 0 bases and J lost 5, with 12 bases in between. Looked up from germline, CDR1 is KGHSH and CDR2 is LQKENI. The CDR3 is made up of 15 amino acids. The CDR3 region has the DNA TGTGCCAGCTCACCACCGGAAGGGGCCGTAGATACGCAGTATTTT. This translates into CASSPPEGAVDTQYF.

V gene TRBV7-2 combines with J gene TRBJ2-1; 9 bases agree with TRBD2. The CDR3 is 17 residues long. V lost 4 bases and J lost 4; bases outside the gene matches: 11. Germline CDR1 SGHTA, CDR2 FQGNSA. The CDR3 is CASSSRSASGVYNEQFF. The CDR3 DNA reads as TGTGCCAGCAGCTCACGGAGTGCTAGCGGGGTTTACAATGAGCAGTTCTTC.

CDR3 sequence: CACLRQPYEQYF. The CDR3 DNA follows: TGTGCCTGCCTCCGCCAGCCCTACGAGCAGTACTTC. V gene TRBV30 combines with J gene TRBJ2-7; D remains ambiguous. This CDR3 spans 12 amino acids. Germline CDR1 GTSNPN, CDR2 SVGIG (reference sequence). The ends were cut back, 6 bases at V and 2 bases at J, with 11 bases in the middle.

The chain combines TRBV27 with TRBJ2-7, with D possibly TRBD1 on 6 matching bases. CDR3 length: 12 residues. Looked up from germline, CDR1 is MNHEY and CDR2 is SMNVEV (reference sequence). Deletions cut 6 bases from V and 6 bases from J, with 12 bases between. The CDR3 loop is CASSTGFSEQYF. CDR3 nucleotide sequence: TGTGCCAGCAGCACAGGGTTCAGCGAGCAGTACTTC.

The rearrangement joins TRBV18 to TRBJ1-4; perhaps TRBD1 as D (5 bases). The germline V and J ends were trimmed by 4 bases and 5 bases, with 8 bases remaining between them. This CDR3 region has 13 residues. Germline V gene data show CDR1 as KGHSH and CDR2 as LQKENI. CDR3 nucleotides: TGTGCCAGCTCACAGGGGAGCAATGAAAAACTGTTTTTT. It translates to CASSQGSNEKLFF.

The J gene is TRBJ1-5, the V gene TRBV30; 8 nucleotides line up with TRBD1. Trimming took 2 bases from V and 2 from J; bases not matched to a gene: 5. The CDR3 runs to 15 residues. Germline CDR1 is GTSNPN and CDR2 is SVGIG (reference sequence). The CDR3 protein is CAWSQGQGGNQPQHF. CDR3 in DNA: TGTGCCTGGAGTCAAGGACAGGGTGGCAATCAGCCCCAGCATTTT.

The chain is built from TRBV19 and TRBJ1-2; D is possibly TRBD1 (5 bases). CDR3 length: 12 residues. Germline V gives CDR1 LNHDA, CDR2 SQIVND (reference sequence). The ends were cut back, 6 bases at V and 8 bases at J, with 13 bases in the middle. The CDR3 DNA reads as TGTGCCAGTAGCTGGAGGGGAGAAGGCTACACCTTC. It translates to CASSWRGEGYTF. Looking up the rest from reference TRBV19 and TRBJ1-2 gives the full variable domain: DGGITQSPKYLFRKEGQNVTLSCEQNLNHDAMYWYRQDPGQGLRLIYYSQIVNDFQKGDIAEGYSVSREKKESFPLTVTSAQKNPTAFYLCASSWRGEGYTFGSGTRLTVV.

V is TRBV4-3 and J is TRBJ1-2, with D possibly TRBD1 on 6 matching bases. From germline, CDR1 is LGHNA and CDR2 YSLEER. The V and J ends lost 0 bases and 0 bases respectively, with 11 bases between them. This CDR3 spans 16 amino acids. The CDR3 reads CASSQEQGTANYGYTF. DNA for the CDR3: TGCGCCAGCAGCCAAGAACAGGGAACAGCTAACTATGGCTACACCTTC.

The chain carries TRBV5-6 and TRBJ1-1; maybe TRBD1 (6 bases). The CDR3 length is 14 residues. Germline V gene sequence: CDR1 SGHDT, CDR2 YYEEEE. V lost 0 bases and J lost 7, with 13 bases in between. The CDR3 DNA sequence: TGTGCCAGCAGCTTGGCCCCTCCGACAGGTGAAGCTTTCTTT. This sequence encodes CASSLAPPTGEAFF.

The rearrangement links TRBV10-3 to TRBJ2-3; TRBD2 matches 7 bases. The V gene's germline CDR1 is ENHRY and CDR2 SYGVKD. The CDR3 consists of 12 residues. J was trimmed by 14 bases and V by 4 bases; bases with no gene match: 9. CDR3 nucleotide sequence: TGTGCCATCAGTGGTAGCGGGCCAGGCAGGTATTTT. This encodes CAISGSGPGRYF.

The chain employs TRBV21-1 and TRBJ1-4. TRBV21-1 is shown as a pseudogene. This CDR3 has 16 amino acids. As DNA, the CDR3 is TGTGCCAGCAGCCAAAGGGGGAGGTTTCGGGTTGGAAAACTGTTTTTT. This codes for CASSQRGRFRVGKLFF.

The chain combines TRBV7-6 with TRBJ1-1, with 8 bases aligning to TRBD1. The CDR3 spans 16 residues. Germline V gives CDR1 SGHVS, CDR2 FNYEAQ. Trimming took 0 bases from V and 1 from J; bases not matched to a gene: 4. CDR3 bases: TGTGCCAGCAGCTTAGCCGGGCAGGGGGCGAACACTGAAGCTTTCTTT. It encodes CASSLAGQGANTEAFF.

This chain links TRBV6-6 with TRBJ2-5; D gene unclear. CDR3 length equals 14 residues. Looked up from germline, CDR1 is MNHNY and CDR2 is SVGAGI (reference sequence). Trimming took 7 bases from V and 2 from J, leaving 14 bases between them. As DNA, the CDR3 is TGTGCCAGCAACTCGGAAATCAGGCAAGAGACCCAGTACTTC. This codes for CASNSEIRQETQYF.

In this sample, this clone turned up once. The chain uses TRBV6-1 and TRBJ1-2; 10 bases are shared with TRBD1. Germline CDR1 MNHNS, CDR2 SASEGT. J lost 2 bases, V lost 8 bases, and 5 bases had no gene match. The CDR3 totals 14 residues. The CDR3 protein is CASRRDRGNYGYTF. For the CDR3, the DNA is TGTGCCAGCCGAAGGGACAGGGGAAACTATGGCTACACCTTC.

The chain couples TRBV7-2 to TRBJ1-4; D remains unclear. CDR3 size: 16 residues. Deletions cut 0 bases from V and 2 bases from J, with 10 bases between. CDR1 and CDR2 from the germline V gene are SGHTA and FQGNSA. CDR3 amino acids: CASSLAPRGTNEKLFF. The CDR3 DNA sequence: TGTGCCAGCAGCTTAGCACCCAGAGGCACTAATGAAAAACTGTTTTTT.

This clone was picked up one time. This sequence joins TRBV4-1 and TRBJ2-5; 9 bases line up with TRBD2. CDR1 is MGHRA and CDR2 is YSYEKL in the germline V gene. The length of the CDR3 is 17 residues. With 1 base clipped from V and 1 base from J, the junction kept 7 bases outside the gene matches. Here the CDR3 DNA reads TGCGCCAGCAGCCAAGTCGCGAGCGGGGGGCCCCAAGAGACCCAGTACTTC. It specifies CASSQVASGGPQETQYF.

The chain combines TRBV6-6 with TRBJ1-5, with TRBD1 as a possible D gene (5 bases). The V end was cut by 8 bases, the J end by 4 bases, with 18 bases between. The CDR3 is made up of 15 amino acids. The germline gives CDR1 MNHNY, CDR2 SVGAGI (reference sequence). The chain's CDR3 is CASDVGGAGNQPQHF. DNA of the CDR3: TGTGCCAGCGACGTCGGAGGGGCAGGGAATCAGCCCCAGCATTTT.

The rearrangement uses TRBV30 and TRBJ1-2; possible D gene TRBD1, 5 bases. Germline CDR1 is GTSNPN and CDR2 is SVGIG (reference sequence). The CDR3 length is 16 residues. V was pared by 4 bases and J by 0 bases, with 18 bases between. CDR3 residues: CAWIPGLLIPNYGYTF. The CDR3 bases are TGTGCCTGGATCCCGGGACTGCTGATACCTAACTATGGCTACACCTTC. Combining the CDR3 with reference TRBV30 and TRBJ1-2 gives the whole variable domain SQTIHQWPATLVQPVGSPLSLECTVEGTSNPNLYWYRQAAGRGLQLLFYSVGIGQISSEVPQNLSASRPQDRQFILSSKKLLLSDSGFYLCAWIPGLLIPNYGYTFGSGTRLTVV.

The chain is built from TRBV27 and TRBJ2-2; 7 bases map to TRBD1. CDR3 size: 15 residues. Germline V gives CDR1 MNHEY, CDR2 SMNVEV (reference sequence). With V trimmed by 6 bases and J by 9 bases, 13 bases remained unmatched. This chain's CDR3 is CASSRDSPFRRELFF. Written as DNA, the CDR3 is TGTGCCAGCAGCCGGGACAGCCCTTTTCGCCGGGAGCTGTTTTTT.

The chain joins TRBV27 to TRBJ2-3; D is perhaps TRBD1 (5 bases). Germline V gene lookup returns CDR1 MNHEY and CDR2 SMNVEV (reference sequence). V dropped 3 bases and J dropped 5 bases, with 12 bases sitting between them. The CDR3 has 14 amino acids. The CDR3 nucleotides are TGTGCCAGCAGTTTCGGCAGGGAAGGAGATACGCAGTATTTT. Protein sequence: CASSFGREGDTQYF.